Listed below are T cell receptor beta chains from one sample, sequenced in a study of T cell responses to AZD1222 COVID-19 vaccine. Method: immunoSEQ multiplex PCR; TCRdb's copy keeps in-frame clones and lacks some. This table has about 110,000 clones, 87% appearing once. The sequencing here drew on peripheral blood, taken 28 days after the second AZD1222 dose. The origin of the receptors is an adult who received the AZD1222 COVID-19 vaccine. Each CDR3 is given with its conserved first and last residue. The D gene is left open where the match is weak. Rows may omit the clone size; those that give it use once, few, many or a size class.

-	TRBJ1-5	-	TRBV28	CASSLRLVGDQPQHF	TGTGCCAGCAGTTTAAGGCTCGTCGGGGATCAGCCCCAGCATTTT
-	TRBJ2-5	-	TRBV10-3	CAISESTGVRETQYF	TGTGCCATCAGTGAGTCCACTGGGGTCAGAGAGACCCAGTACTTC
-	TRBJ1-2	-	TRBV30	CAWGGIQGIRNYGYTF	TGTGCCTGGGGGGGGATACAGGGAATACGGAACTATGGCTACACCTTC
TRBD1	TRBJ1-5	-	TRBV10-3	CAISGPGQGQPQHF	TGTGCCATCAGTGGACCGGGACAGGGGCAGCCCCAGCATTTT
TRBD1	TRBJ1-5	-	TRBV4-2	CASSQGGQGFSNQPQHF	TGTGCCAGCAGCCAAGGGGGACAGGGATTTAGCAATCAGCCCCAGCATTTT
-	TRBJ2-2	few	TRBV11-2	CASRSEFSVTGELFF	TGTGCCAGCAGGTCCGAGTTTTCGGTTACCGGGGAGCTGTTTTTT
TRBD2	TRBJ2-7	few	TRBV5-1	CASSPGTTGPEQYF	TGCGCCAGCAGCCCCGGGACTACCGGACCCGAGCAGTACTTC
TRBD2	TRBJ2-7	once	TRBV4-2	CASSQATSGRREQYF	TGTGCCAGCAGCCAAGCGACTAGCGGGAGACGCGAGCAGTACTTC
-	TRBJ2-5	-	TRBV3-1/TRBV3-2	CASSQRRQETQYF	TGTGCCAGCAGCCAGCGCCGACAAGAGACCCAGTACTTC
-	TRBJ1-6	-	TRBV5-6	CASSSRTYSPLHF	TGTGCCAGCAGCTCACGAACCTATTCACCCCTCCACTTT
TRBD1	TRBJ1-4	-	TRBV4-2	CASSSYSGGRNEKLFF	TGTGCCAGCAGCTCATATTCAGGGGGCAGAAATGAAAAACTGTTTTTT
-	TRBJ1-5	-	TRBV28	CASSLIQGNQPQHF	TGTGCCAGCAGCTTGATCCAGGGCAATCAGCCCCAGCATTTT
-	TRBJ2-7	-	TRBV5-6	CASSWRDSPYEQYF	TGTGCCAGCAGCTGGAGGGACAGCCCCTACGAGCAGTACTTC
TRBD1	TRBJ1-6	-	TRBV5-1	CASSLVSGTGHNSPLHF	TGCGCCAGCAGCTTGGTTTCCGGGACAGGGCATAATTCACCCCTCCACTTT
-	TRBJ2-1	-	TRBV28	CASSLIWWADNEQFF	TGTGCCAGCAGTTTGATTTGGTGGGCGGACAATGAGCAGTTCTTC
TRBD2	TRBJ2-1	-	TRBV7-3	CASSSLGLGHEQFF	TGTGCCAGCAGCTCCTTGGGACTAGGTCATGAGCAGTTCTTC
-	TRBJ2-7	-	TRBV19	CASSNRGPLYEQYF	TGTGCCAGTAGTAATAGGGGACCACTCTACGAGCAGTACTTC
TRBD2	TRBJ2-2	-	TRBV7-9	CASRGTSGSPGELFF	TGTGCCAGCAGAGGGACTAGCGGGAGTCCCGGGGAGCTGTTTTTT
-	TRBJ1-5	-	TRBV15	CATSRGAGRNQPQHF	TGTGCCACCAGCAGAGGGGCAGGGAGGAATCAGCCCCAGCATTTT
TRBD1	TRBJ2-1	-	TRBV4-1	CASSQLATGVDEQFF	TGCGCCAGCAGCCAACTAGCGACAGGGGTCGATGAGCAGTTCTTC
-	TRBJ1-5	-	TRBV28	CASSGGTAGTHF	TGTGCCAGCAGTGGGGGGACGGCCGGAACGCATTTT
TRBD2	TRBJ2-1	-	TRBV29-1	CSVPYGASGSNEQFF	TGCAGCGTCCCCTACGGGGCTAGCGGGAGCAATGAGCAGTTCTTC
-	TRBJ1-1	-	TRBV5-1	CASSLSWGQRTEAFF	TGCGCCAGCAGCCTGTCATGGGGCCAGCGAACTGAAGCTTTCTTT
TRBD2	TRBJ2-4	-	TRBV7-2	CASSPGPSGTSKNIQYF	TGTGCCAGCAGCCCCGGCCCTAGCGGGACGTCCAAAAACATTCAGTACTTC
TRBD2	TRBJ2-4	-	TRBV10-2	CASNSGTAKNIQYF	TGCGCCAGCAATAGCGGGACAGCCAAAAACATTCAGTACTTC